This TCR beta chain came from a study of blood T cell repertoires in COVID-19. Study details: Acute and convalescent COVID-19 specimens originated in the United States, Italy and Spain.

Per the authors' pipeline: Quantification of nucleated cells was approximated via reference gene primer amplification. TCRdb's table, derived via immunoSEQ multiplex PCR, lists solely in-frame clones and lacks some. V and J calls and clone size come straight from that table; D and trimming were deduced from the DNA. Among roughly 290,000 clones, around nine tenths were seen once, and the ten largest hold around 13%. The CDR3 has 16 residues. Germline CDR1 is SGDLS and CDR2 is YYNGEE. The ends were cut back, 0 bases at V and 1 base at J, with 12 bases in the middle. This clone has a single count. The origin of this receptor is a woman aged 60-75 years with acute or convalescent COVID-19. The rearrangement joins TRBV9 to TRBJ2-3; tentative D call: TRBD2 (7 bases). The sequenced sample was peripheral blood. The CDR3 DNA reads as TGTGCCAGCAGCGTAGGCGGGAGACAGGGCACAGATACGCAGTATTTT. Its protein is CASSVGGRQGTDTQYF.